The source of this T cell receptor (beta chain) is a study of OX40 agonist ivuxolimab in advanced cancers. About the research overall: Cohort: more than 75% men, mean age about 60, aged about 20 to 80.

Regarding this clone: Its antigen is unknown.

CDR1 is SGHRS and CDR2 is YFSETQ in the germline V gene. The CDR3 extends over 15 amino acids. The V and J ends lost 0 bases and 5 bases, in that order; junction bases with no gene match: 6. Regarding the study as a whole: CD4+ and CD8+ blood T cells expanded clonally by week 6 at 0.1 to 3.0 mg/kg. Low levels of normalized T-cell clonal expansion also appeared in some nonresponders. The authors did not determine the antigen specificity of the expanded peripheral T cells.

Produced via immunoSEQ multiplex PCR; TCRdb's table is partial and in-frame only. This sample has around 82,000 clones, with roughly 88% found just once. V and J are TRBV5-1 and TRBJ2-5; TRBD1 aligns across 8 bases. The sequenced sample was CD4+ or CD8+ T cells sorted from blood, obtained in a trial of the OX40 agonist ivuxolimab. This clonotype originated in an adult with an advanced solid tumor such as melanoma, head and neck, liver or kidney cancer. The CDR3 here is CASSLGDRSRETQYF. The CDR3 DNA is TGCGCCAGCAGCTTGGGGGACAGGTCTCGGGAGACCCAGTACTTC.